The 28 T cell receptor beta chains reported below all come from one sample, sequenced in a study of blood T cell repertoires in COVID-19. The data were produced by immunoSEQ multiplex PCR, yet TCRdb's version contains in-frame clones alone and is incomplete. Altogether 30,000 or so clones are present, roughly 86% being singletons, with the ten largest covering 7.9%. What was sequenced was peripheral blood. The receptors shown here come from a man aged 60 to 69 with COVID-19, enrolled during active disease.

This chain uses TRBV7-9 with TRBJ1-1; no clear D gene. The CDR3 extends over 13 amino acids. CDR1 is SEHNR and CDR2 is FQNEAQ in the germline V gene (reference sequence). V was clipped by 2 bases and J by 1 base, with 5 bases between them. The CDR3 protein is CASSLKANTEAFF. In DNA form, the CDR3 reads TGTGCCAGCAGCTTAAAAGCGAACACTGAAGCTTTCTTT.

CDR3 DNA sequence: TGTGCCAGCAGCCCCCAGGCAGGCACCTACGAGCAGTACTTC. This sequence encodes CASSPQAGTYEQYF. This chain links TRBV4-2 with TRBJ2-7, with D uncertain. Trimming cost V 4 bases and J 2 bases, with 12 bases left between them. Germline V gene sequence: CDR1 LGHNA, CDR2 YNFKEQ. CDR3 size: 14 residues.

This clone was counted only a few times. The chain recombines TRBV5-1 with TRBJ2-3, with 16 nucleotides matching TRBD2. The V segment lost 3 bases and the J segment 3 bases; nucleotides outside the gene matches: 10. The CDR3 consists of 19 residues. Germline V gene lookup returns CDR1 SGHRS and CDR2 YFSETQ. CDR3 sequence: CASSSAGTSGRAVTDTQYF. CDR3 coding DNA: TGCGCCAGCAGCTCCGCCGGGACTAGCGGGAGGGCCGTAACAGATACGCAGTATTTT.

This sequence joins TRBV27 and TRBJ2-7, with D possibly matching TRBD2 (5 bases). The V gene lost 6 bases and the J gene lost 6 bases, with 15 bases spanning the gap. Germline loops: CDR1 MNHEY, CDR2 SMNVEV (reference sequence). This CDR3 is 13 amino acids long. The CDR3 spells CASRGHWAGEQYF. The CDR3 bases are TGTGCCAGCAGAGGTCATTGGGCGGGCGAGCAGTACTTC.

The chain couples TRBV19 to TRBJ1-6; no definite D call. Germline loops: CDR1 LNHDA, CDR2 SQIVND (reference sequence). This CDR3 spans 14 amino acids. Trimming removed 3 bases at V and 7 bases at J, with 10 bases between. CDR3 amino acids: CASSINRRNSPLHF. For the CDR3, the DNA is TGTGCCAGTAGTATCAACAGAAGAAATTCACCCCTCCACTTT. Variable domain in full (rest from reference TRBV19 and TRBJ1-6): DGGITQSPKYLFRKEGQNVTLSCEQNLNHDAMYWYRQDPGQGLRLIYYSQIVNDFQKGDIAEGYSVSREKKESFPLTVTSAQKNPTAFYLCASSINRRNSPLHFGNGTRLTVT.

This clone occurred a few times. The J gene is TRBJ1-4, the V gene TRBV6-1, with D unclear. V was clipped by 2 bases and J by 0 bases, with 16 bases between them. This CDR3 spans 18 amino acids. The V gene's germline CDR1 is MNHNS and CDR2 SASEGT. The CDR3 here is CASSERPLGGATNEKLFF. CDR3 sequence (DNA): TGTGCCAGCAGTGAAAGGCCCCTGGGAGGCGCAACTAATGAAAAACTGTTTTTT.

The chain employs TRBV20-1 and TRBJ2-7, with a possible D match to TRBD2 (6 bases). The V end was cut by 3 bases, the J end by 4 bases, with 13 bases between. Germline lookup yields CDR1 DFQATT and CDR2 SNEGSKA (reference sequence). The CDR3 totals 13 residues. CDR3 DNA: TGCAGTGCTAGTCTCGGGACTGGTTACGAGCAGTACTTC. It encodes CSASLGTGYEQYF.

CDR3 nucleotides: TGTGCCAGCAGAGCCACCGACAGGGTAGAAGCTTTCTTT. Translating gives CASRATDRVEAFF. V usage is TRBV9 and J usage is TRBJ1-1, with 7 positions matching TRBD1. Germline loops: CDR1 SGDLS, CDR2 YYNGEE. V was clipped by 5 bases and J by 8 bases; unmatched bases: 9. The CDR3 is 13 amino acids.

The rearrangement joins TRBV5-6 to TRBJ1-2, with 9 bases matching TRBD1. Germline CDR1 SGHDT, CDR2 YYEEEE. The CDR3 totals 15 residues. The J segment lost 6 bases and the V segment lost 2 bases, leaving 8 bases of the junction unmatched. CDR3 nucleotide sequence: TGTGCCAGCAGCTTTAATACAGGGGGCGTCCATGGCTACACCTTC. Its translation is CASSFNTGGVHGYTF. The variable domain in full, with the rest retrieved from reference TRBV5-6 and TRBJ1-2, is DAGVTQSPTHLIKTRGQQVTLRCSPKSGHDTVSWYQQALGQGPQFIFQYYEEEERQRGNFPDRFSGHQFPNYSSELNVNALLLGDSALYLCASSFNTGGVHGYTFGSGTRLTVV.

The V and J genes are TRBV5-1 and TRBJ2-3; D perhaps matches TRBD1 (8 bases). The CDR3 is 16 amino acids. V was clipped by 4 bases and J by 6 bases, with 21 bases between them. Per the germline V gene, CDR1 is SGHRS and CDR2 is YFSETQ. The CDR3 region has the DNA TGCGCCAGCAGCGTTACAGGGGGGGTCGCGATGGATACGCAGTATTTT. This gives the protein CASSVTGGVAMDTQYF.

V is TRBV2 and J is TRBJ2-1; D unclear. Trimming removed 5 bases at V and 5 bases at J, with 10 bases between. The CDR3 extends over 13 amino acids. The germline V gene encodes CDR1 SNHLY and CDR2 FYNNEI. The CDR3 spells CASSLRVHNEQFF. CDR3 coding DNA: TGTGCCAGCAGTTTACGAGTTCACAATGAGCAGTTCTTC.

The CDR3 region has the DNA TGTGCCAGCAGCTTGGGACAGGGCACAGATACGCAGTATTTT. Its translation is CASSLGQGTDTQYF. This chain uses TRBV11-3 with TRBJ2-3; 8 positions match TRBD1. V was pared by 3 bases and J by 1 base, with 0 bases of the junction left unmatched. This CDR3 spans 14 amino acids. Germline CDR1 reads SGHNT; CDR2 reads YENEEA.

The rearrangement uses TRBV18 and TRBJ2-5; no clear D gene. The CDR3 is 15 amino acids. V was clipped by 1 base and J by 0 bases, with 9 bases between them. The germline V gene encodes CDR1 KGHSH and CDR2 LQKENI. The CDR3 coding sequence is TGTGCCAGCTCACCACAACCTGACAACCAAGAGACCCAGTACTTC. As protein: CASSPQPDNQETQYF.

The DNA for the CDR3 is TGTGCCAGCAGCTTAGGGCTACGGGATTCTGCCTACGAGCAGTACTTC. Translation: CASSLGLRDSAYEQYF. V gene TRBV7-8 combines with J gene TRBJ2-7; the D gene is possibly TRBD2 (5 bases). V dropped 1 base and J dropped 2 bases, with 15 bases sitting between them. This CDR3 is built from 16 residues. Germline CDR1 SGHVS, CDR2 FQNEAQ.

Concerning this clone: One end of the junction is discordant with germline, which a read error may explain. The V call is TRBV24-1, the J call TRBJ1-2, with D possibly being TRBD1 (6 bases). The germline gives CDR1 KGHDR, CDR2 SFDVKD. CDR3 length: 13 residues. The CDR3 region has the DNA TGTGCCACCAGTGACAAGGACAGTTATGACTACACCTTC. Protein sequence: CATSDKDSYDYTF.

The rearrangement uses TRBV4-1 and TRBJ2-1, with 11 positions matching TRBD2. Germline-derived CDR1 and CDR2 are MGHRA and YSYEKL. This CDR3 spans 15 amino acids. The V segment lost 1 base and the J segment 8 bases; nucleotides outside the gene matches: 4. The CDR3 DNA reads as TGCGCCAGCAGCCAAGGCCTAGCGGGAGGCGATGAGCAGTTCTTC. Encoded protein: CASSQGLAGGDEQFF.

V is TRBV7-9 and J is TRBJ2-7; TRBD2 agrees at 9 bases. The germline V gene has CDR1 SEHNR and CDR2 FQNEAQ (reference sequence). This CDR3 is built from 16 residues. Trimming cost V 5 bases and J 2 bases; bases outside gene matches: 10. CDR3 region: CASSHSGLASPYEQYF. CDR3 nucleotide sequence: TGTGCCAGCAGCCATAGCGGACTAGCGAGTCCCTACGAGCAGTACTTC.

This clone was counted once. The rearrangement joins TRBV11-2 to TRBJ1-5; D possibly corresponds to TRBD1 (6 bases). The CDR3 has 13 amino acids. V lost 4 bases and J lost 4, with 8 bases in between. Germline CDR1 SGHAT, CDR2 FQNNGV. Here the CDR3 DNA reads TGTGCCAGCAGCTGGACAGAGAATCAGCCCCAGCATTTT. Its translation: CASSWTENQPQHF.

The chain employs TRBV28 and TRBJ1-6, with 8 bases that match TRBD1. CDR1 and CDR2 (germline): MDHEN, SYDVKM. This CDR3 has 16 amino acids. J gave up 11 bases and V 5 bases, and 14 bases lay outside the gene matches. The CDR3 here is CASSLPGQGGSTPLHF. CDR3 DNA sequence: TGTGCCAGCAGTCTCCCCGGACAGGGAGGGAGCACACCCCTCCACTTT.

V and J are TRBV28 and TRBJ2-1; 9 positions agree with TRBD2. V shed 4 bases, J shed 5 bases, and the junction held 9 bases outside the gene matches. CDR3 size: 16 residues. Germline V gene sequence: CDR1 MDHEN, CDR2 SYDVKM. CDR3 in DNA: TGTGCCAGCAGTTCCTTTGCGGGAGGGAGGGACAATGAGCAGTTCTTC. Encoded protein: CASSSFAGGRDNEQFF.

The chain is built from TRBV19 and TRBJ2-1; 8 nucleotides match TRBD2. Germline V gene data show CDR1 as LNHDA and CDR2 as SQIVND (reference sequence). CDR3 size: 16 residues. Unmatched junction bases numbered 11, after V lost 2 bases and J lost 8 bases. The CDR3 DNA reads TGTGCCAGTAGTATAAAAAAAAGCGGGAGAGGTGATGAGCAGTTCTTC. This sequence encodes CASSIKKSGRGDEQFF.

The V and J genes are TRBV29-1 and TRBJ1-2, with 9 bases fitting TRBD1. In germline, CDR1 is SQVTM, CDR2 ANQGSEA. The CDR3 is made up of 13 amino acids. J was trimmed by 0 bases and V by 7 bases; bases with no gene match: 3. CDR3 protein: CSGWTGANYGYTF. CDR3 nucleotides: TGCAGCGGATGGACAGGGGCTAACTATGGCTACACCTTC.

This chain links TRBV7-2 with TRBJ2-1; 14 bases match TRBD2. The V segment lost 5 bases and the J segment 7 bases; nucleotides outside the gene matches: 10. In germline, CDR1 is SGHTA, CDR2 FQGNSA. There are 17 residues in the CDR3. The CDR3 here is CASSPHPGLAGVNEQFF. The CDR3 region has the DNA TGTGCCAGCAGCCCACACCCGGGACTAGCGGGAGTTAATGAGCAGTTCTTC.

V and J are TRBV3-1 (or the pseudogene TRBV3-2) and TRBJ2-2; tentatively, D is TRBD2 (6 bases). V was clipped by 0 bases and J by 3 bases, with 14 bases between them. CDR1 is LGHDT, CDR2 YNNKEL, per germline (reference sequence). The CDR3 is 17 amino acids. In DNA, the CDR3 is TGTGCCAGCAGCCAAGATGGGACTGGAGCCGACACCGGGGAGCTGTTTTTT. Translation gives CASSQDGTGADTGELFF.

This chain joins TRBV6-4 and TRBJ2-5, with TRBD1 matching 10 bases. The junction had 1 base not matched to a gene; V was cut back by 5 bases and J by 4 bases. This CDR3 is built from 13 residues. In germline, CDR1 is MRHNA, CDR2 SNTAGT. The chain's CDR3 is CASSRTGGETQYF. CDR3 DNA sequence: TGTGCCAGCAGTCGGACAGGGGGAGAGACCCAGTACTTC.

Concerning this clone: Within the sample, other DNA sequences also encode this same CDR3. The J gene is TRBJ1-5, the V gene TRBV19; TRBD1 aligns across 7 bases. V shed 9 bases, J shed 1 base, and the junction held 0 bases outside the gene matches. The CDR3 has 12 residues. CDR1 LNHDA and CDR2 SQIVND come from the germline V gene (reference sequence). CDR3 bases: TGTGCCAGCAGGGGGAGCAATCAGCCCCAGCATTTT. This translates into CASRGSNQPQHF.

The chain employs TRBV10-1 and TRBJ2-1; 10 bases fit TRBD1. The V segment lost 6 bases and the J segment 15 bases; nucleotides outside the gene matches: 17. The CDR3 is 15 residues long. Germline CDR1 reads WNHNN; CDR2 reads SYGVQD (reference sequence). The CDR3 here is CASSEGGQGPVVRFF. DNA of the CDR3: TGCGCCAGCAGCGAGGGGGGACAGGGGCCCGTGGTTCGGTTCTTC.

This chain links TRBV24-1 with TRBJ2-4, with 7 bases fitting TRBD2. The J segment lost 0 bases and the V segment lost 2 bases, leaving 3 bases of the junction unmatched. The CDR3 sequence is 16 residues long. Germline V gene lookup returns CDR1 KGHDR and CDR2 SFDVKD. The CDR3 region has the DNA TGTGCCACCAGTGATTCTAGCGGACTAGCCAAAAACATTCAGTACTTC. Protein: CATSDSSGLAKNIQYF.